Sequencing of this TCR beta chain was carried out in a study of blood T cell repertoires in COVID-19. Study summary: Acute and convalescent COVID-19 samples came from the United States, Italy and Spain. Nucleic acid was either cDNA or gDNA, and it came from T cells, B-cell-depleted T cells, or PBMCs.

CDR1 SGHNT and CDR2 YYREEE come from the germline V gene (reference sequence). The trim removed 4 bases at V and 0 bases at J, leaving 6 bases unmatched. The CDR3 spans 15 residues. Seattle researchers signed up patients amid active infection and tracked them longitudinally. Original data processing: Reference gene primer amplification gave nucleated cell count estimates. Measured with immunoSEQ multiplex PCR; TCRdb has only the in-frame clones, and not every one. That table is the source of V, J and clone size, and D and trimming were worked out from the DNA. This table holds a few hundred thousand clones, more than 80% found once.

The receptor was derived from a woman aged 25 to 39 with COVID-19, enrolled during active disease. The rearrangement joins TRBV5-4 to TRBJ1-2; the match to TRBD1 covers 7 bases. The material sequenced was peripheral blood. CDR3 region: CASSRQGPSNYGYTF. CDR3 sequence (DNA): TGTGCCAGCAGCCGACAGGGACCCTCTAACTATGGCTACACCTTC.